A selection of T cell receptor beta chains follows, all from one sample in a study of regulatory T cells in long-lasting Graves disease. In TCRdb, the multiplex PCR reads were re-called with MiXCR into one record per CDR3 protein. Seen here are around 250,000 distinct CDR3 sequences, around a sixth observed once, and the top ten hold 12% to 15%. The sample was also linked to a second study, of T cells in Graves' hyperthyroidism and ophthalmopathy.

Material: peripheral blood mononuclear cells (PBMCs), obtained at new diagnosis, from a patient treated with antithyroid drugs. These TCRs come from a woman aged 30 to 39 with Graves disease. The CDR3 runs from the conserved cysteine through the conserved F or W. D genes are given only for firm matches. Only some rows state a clone size, as once, few, many or a class for expanded clones.

>TRBV4-2|many|TRBD2|TRBJ2-1
TGTGCCAGCAGCCAAGTAGGGACTAGCGGGGGTAATGAGCAGTTCTTC
CASSQVGTSGGNEQFF
>TRBV3-1|NA|TRBD1|TRBJ1-4
TGTGCCAGCGGCCAGACAGGGGGCGTGAGTGAAAAACTGTTTTTT
CASGQTGGVSEKLFF
>TRBV13|NA|TRBD2|TRBJ2-3
TGTGCCAGCAGCGACCCTAGCGGGGGGGCACCGCAGTATTTT
CASSDPSGGAPQYF
>TRBV12-3/TRBV12-4|NA|NA|TRBJ2-7
TGTGCCAGCAGTCTCCAGACTAGGTACGAGCAGTACTTC
CASSLQTRYEQYF
>TRBV19|few|NA|TRBJ2-3
TGTGCCAGTAGAAGCTCCCCAGCGGATACGCAGTATTTT
CASRSSPADTQYF
>TRBV18|NA|TRBD1|TRBJ1-2
TGTGCCAGCTCACCCCTGGACCTAACCGGGACAGGGAACGCCGCCTATGGCTACACCTTC
CASSPLDLTGTGNAAYGYTF
>TRBV12-3/TRBV12-4|many|NA|TRBJ1-3
TGTGCCAGCAGTTTCTCGCTACGTGGGCGGGAGGCAACTGGAAACACCATATATTTT
CASSFSLRGREATGNTIYF
>TRBV6-1|many|NA|TRBJ1-1
TGTGCCAGCCCTCGCGGGGAGGGCGCCATGGGAGCTTTCTTT
CASPRGEGAMGAFF
>TRBV6-1|many|NA|TRBJ1-6
TGTGCCAGCAGTGAAATGTTGTGGGGCTCCTATAATTCACCCCTCCACTTT
CASSEMLWGSYNSPLHF
>TRBV30|NA|TRBD1|TRBJ1-1
TGTGCCTGGAGTAGACAGGGAGGCACTGAAGCTTTCTTT
CAWSRQGGTEAFF
>TRBV7-9|few|NA|TRBJ2-2
TGTGCCAGCAGCTTAGTTAGCCTCGCTTGGAACACCGGGGAGCTGTTTTTT
CASSLVSLAWNTGELFF
>TRBV7-9|many|TRBD1|TRBJ1-6
TGTGCCAGCAGCTTAGTGCGGACAGGGAATTCACCCCTCCACTTT
CASSLVRTGNSPLHF
>TRBV5-4|few|NA|TRBJ1-6
TGTGCCAGCAGCTTGGATCTCGATAATTCACCCCTCCACTTT
CASSLDLDNSPLHF
>TRBV20-1|NA|NA|TRBJ1-1
TGCAGTGCTCAGTCCCGACCAAACACTGAAGCTTTCTTT
CSAQSRPNTEAFF
>TRBV7-9|NA|TRBD1|TRBJ1-2
TGTGCCAGCAGACCACCCCCGGACAGGGGAGACTACACCTTC
CASRPPPDRGDYTF
>TRBV10-3|few|TRBD2|TRBJ2-3
TGTGCCATCAGTGACAACCGGGACTACAGCACAGATACGCAGTATTTT
CAISDNRDYSTDTQYF
>TRBV6-5|many|TRBD2|TRBJ2-3
TGTGCCAGCAGTTACACCGGGACTAGCGCAGATACGCAGTATTTT
CASSYTGTSADTQYF
>TRBV7-8|many|NA|TRBJ1-1
TGTGCCAGCAGCGAAGGCTCAGTGAACACTGAAGCTTTCTTT
CASSEGSVNTEAFF
>TRBV9|NA|TRBD2|TRBJ2-4
TGTGCCAGCAGCAAGACCGGGACTAGCGGGACGAAAAACATTCAGTACTTC
CASSKTGTSGTKNIQYF
>TRBV11-2|many|TRBD1|TRBJ2-6
TGTGCCAGCAGCTTAAATCGGAGGGGACAGGGGTTTTCGGCTTTC
CASSLNRRGQGFSAF
>TRBV9|many|TRBD2|TRBJ2-1
TGTGCCAGCAGCCCCCCCTGGCCTAGCGGGGGGGCAAATGAGCAGTTCTTC
CASSPPWPSGGANEQFF
>TRBV5-1|many|NA|TRBJ1-2
TGCGCCAGCAGCTTGGACAGCAGCTATGGCTACACCTTC
CASSLDSSYGYTF
>TRBV7-2|many|TRBD2|TRBJ2-7
TGTGCCAGCGGATTCGGGAGGGACGAGCAGTACTTC
CASGFGRDEQYF
>TRBV12-3/TRBV12-4|many|NA|TRBJ1-2
TGTGCCAGCAGTTTTGGGAAGGGGAAAGCAAATGGCTACACCTTC
CASSFGKGKANGYTF
>TRBV25-1|NA|TRBD1|TRBJ1-4
TGTGCCAGCAGTGAAAGAGGGACAGGGTTTGAAAAACTGTTTTTT
CASSERGTGFEKLFF
>TRBV7-2|many|NA|TRBJ2-5
TGTGCCAGCAGCTTAGTCCAAGAGACCCAGTACTTC
CASSLVQETQYF
>TRBV29-1|many|TRBD1|TRBJ2-4
TGCAGCGCTCAGGGGGCTGGGGACATTCAGTACTTC
CSAQGAGDIQYF
>TRBV12-5|many|TRBD1|TRBJ1-1
TGTGCTAGTGGTTTATCCCGGACAGGGGTTCACACTGAAGCTTTCTTT
CASGLSRTGVHTEAFF
>TRBV6-2/TRBV6-3|few|NA|TRBJ1-2
TGTGCCAGCAGTTACTGGGGGAAAGCTAACTATGGCTACACCTTC
CASSYWGKANYGYTF
>TRBV4-1|many|NA|TRBJ1-2
TGCGCCAGCAGCCAAGGTCAGAACTATGGCTACACCTTC
CASSQGQNYGYTF
>TRBV20-1|NA|TRBD2|TRBJ2-7
TGCAGTGCTGCGGTTCTAGCGGGGAGCTCCTACGAGCAGTACTTC
CSAAVLAGSSYEQYF
>TRBV6-2/TRBV6-3|many|NA|TRBJ2-3
TGTGCCAGCAGTGAAATAGCTACCTTCACAGATACGCAGTATTTT
CASSEIATFTDTQYF
>TRBV3-1|many|NA|TRBJ2-2
TGTGCCAGCAGCCAAGATGCCAGGCGGTCCGGGGAGCTGTTTTTT
CASSQDARRSGELFF
>TRBV6-5|NA|TRBD1|TRBJ2-6
TGTGCCAGCAGTTTAACGGGACAGGTGTTCTCTGGGGCCAACGTCCTGACTTTC
CASSLTGQVFSGANVLTF
>TRBV27|many|NA|TRBJ1-6
TGTGCCAGCAGTTTCCTCCCTGGGGGGGTCTATAATTCACCCCTCCACTTT
CASSFLPGGVYNSPLHF
>TRBV11-2|many|NA|TRBJ2-7
TGTGCCAGCAGCTTTGGTGGCGGGTCCTACGAGCAGTACTTC
CASSFGGGSYEQYF
>TRBV9|many|NA|TRBJ2-1
TGTGCCAGCAGCGTAGCGGAAGACGCGAGCAATGAGCAGTTCTTC
CASSVAEDASNEQFF
>TRBV2|NA|TRBD2|TRBJ2-1
TGTGCCAGCAGCATAGCGGGGGGCGGCAATGAGCAGTTCTTC
CASSIAGGGNEQFF
>TRBV12-3/TRBV12-4|few|NA|TRBJ1-2
TGTGCCAGCAGCATGTGGACGGGAAGGGGCTACACCTTC
CASSMWTGRGYTF
>TRBV9|many|NA|TRBJ1-1
TGTGCCAGCAGCGCTTCCGGTTTTGGGGCTGAAGCTTTCTTT
CASSASGFGAEAFF
>TRBV28|NA|NA|TRBJ1-1
TGTGCCAGCACCTCCCGGGGTGCGAACACTGAAGCTTTCTTT
CASTSRGANTEAFF
>TRBV19|NA|TRBD2|TRBJ2-1
TGTGCCAGTAGTCTCCTCCTGGGGCGGGGGGCTCGAAATGAGCAGTTCTTC
CASSLLLGRGARNEQFF
>TRBV6-1|many|TRBD1|TRBJ1-2
TGTGCCAGCAAGACAGGACAGGACTATGGCTACACCTTC
CASKTGQDYGYTF
>TRBV19|many|NA|TRBJ1-5
TGTGCCAGTAGCACAGGGAGGGGTCAGCCCCAGCATTTT
CASSTGRGQPQHF
>TRBV6-2/TRBV6-3|many|NA|TRBJ2-7
TGTGCCAGCAGTTACTGGATAGGGGCCTACGAGCAGTACTTC
CASSYWIGAYEQYF
>TRBV4-2|many|TRBD2|TRBJ2-3
TGTGCCAGCGGTAGCGGGGGGGCTACAGATACGCAGTATTTT
CASGSGGATDTQYF
>TRBV6-1|many|NA|TRBJ1-6
TGTGCCAGCAGTGAAGTGACAGGAGGTAATTCACCCCTCCACTTT
CASSEVTGGNSPLHF
>TRBV4-1|many|TRBD2|TRBJ2-4
TGCGCCAGCAGCCGAGGACTAGCGGGGGGACTAGCCAAAAACATTCAGTACTTC
CASSRGLAGGLAKNIQYF
>TRBV3-1|NA|NA|TRBJ1-1
TGTGCCAGCACCCTCCCCCGGGGGGGGGCTGAAGCTTTCTTT
CASTLPRGGAEAFF
>TRBV7-3|many|TRBD1|TRBJ2-7
TGTGCCAGCAAAAAAATTAGGCTCCCGCAGGGGGCTAGGTACGAGCAGTACTTC
CASKKIRLPQGARYEQYF